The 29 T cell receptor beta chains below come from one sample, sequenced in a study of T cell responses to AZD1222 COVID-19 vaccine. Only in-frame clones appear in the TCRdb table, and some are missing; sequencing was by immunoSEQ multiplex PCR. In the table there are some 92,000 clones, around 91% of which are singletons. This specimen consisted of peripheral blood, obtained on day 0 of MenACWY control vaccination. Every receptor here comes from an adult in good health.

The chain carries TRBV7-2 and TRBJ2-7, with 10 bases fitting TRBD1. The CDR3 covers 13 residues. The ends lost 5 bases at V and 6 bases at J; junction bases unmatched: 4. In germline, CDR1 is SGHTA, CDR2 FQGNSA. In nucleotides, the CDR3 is TGTGCCAGCAGCCGACAGGGGGCCTCCGAGCAGTACTTC. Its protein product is CASSRQGASEQYF.

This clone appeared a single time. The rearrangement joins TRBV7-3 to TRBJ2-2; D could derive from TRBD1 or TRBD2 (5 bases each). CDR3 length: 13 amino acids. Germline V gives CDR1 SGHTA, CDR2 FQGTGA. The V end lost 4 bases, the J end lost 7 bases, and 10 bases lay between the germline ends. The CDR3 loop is CASSSGPNGELFF. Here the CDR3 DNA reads TGTGCCAGCAGCTCGGGACCTAACGGGGAGCTGTTTTTT.

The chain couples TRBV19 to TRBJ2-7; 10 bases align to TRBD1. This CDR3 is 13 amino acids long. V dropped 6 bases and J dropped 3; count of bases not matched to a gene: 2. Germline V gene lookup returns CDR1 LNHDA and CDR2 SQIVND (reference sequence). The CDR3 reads CASRGTGDYEQYF. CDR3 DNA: TGTGCCAGTAGAGGGACAGGGGACTACGAGCAGTACTTC.

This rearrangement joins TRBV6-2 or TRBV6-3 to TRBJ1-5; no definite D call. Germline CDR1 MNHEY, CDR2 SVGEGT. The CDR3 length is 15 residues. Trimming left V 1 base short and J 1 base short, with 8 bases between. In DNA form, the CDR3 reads TGTGCCAGCAGTTACTTTGTGGGGAGCAATCAGCCCCAGCATTTT. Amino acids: CASSYFVGSNQPQHF.

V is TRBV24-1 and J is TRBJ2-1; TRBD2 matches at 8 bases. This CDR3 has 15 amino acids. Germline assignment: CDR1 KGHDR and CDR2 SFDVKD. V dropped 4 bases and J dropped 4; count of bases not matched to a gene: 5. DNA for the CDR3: TGTGCCACCAGTGAACAACTAGCGGCATACAATGAGCAGTTCTTC. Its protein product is CATSEQLAAYNEQFF.

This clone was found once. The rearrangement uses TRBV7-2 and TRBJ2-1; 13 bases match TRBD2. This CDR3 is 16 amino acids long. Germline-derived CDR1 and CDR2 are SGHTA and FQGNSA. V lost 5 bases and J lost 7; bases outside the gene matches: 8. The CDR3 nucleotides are TGTGCCAGCAGCCGGCCCGAGACTAGCGGGAGGAATGAGCAGTTCTTC. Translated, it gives CASSRPETSGRNEQFF.

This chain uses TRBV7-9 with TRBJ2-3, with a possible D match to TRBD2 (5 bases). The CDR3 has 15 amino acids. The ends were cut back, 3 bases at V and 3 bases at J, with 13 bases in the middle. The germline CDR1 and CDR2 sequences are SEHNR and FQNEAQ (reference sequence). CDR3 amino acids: CASSLEDGWTDTQYF. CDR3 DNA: TGTGCCAGCAGCTTGGAGGATGGGTGGACAGATACGCAGTATTTT.

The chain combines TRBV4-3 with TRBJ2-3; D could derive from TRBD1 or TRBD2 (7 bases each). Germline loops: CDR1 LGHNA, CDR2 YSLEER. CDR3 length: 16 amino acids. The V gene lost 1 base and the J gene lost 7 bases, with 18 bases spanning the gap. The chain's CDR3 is CASSQGAGGTTNTQYF. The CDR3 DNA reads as TGCGCCAGCAGCCAAGGTGCAGGGGGGACTACGAATACGCAGTATTTT.

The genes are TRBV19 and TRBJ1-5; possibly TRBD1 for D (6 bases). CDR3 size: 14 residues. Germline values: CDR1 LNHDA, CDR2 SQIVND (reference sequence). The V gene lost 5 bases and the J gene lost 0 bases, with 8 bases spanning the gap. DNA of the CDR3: TGTGCCAGTAGTCCACAGGGTAGCAATCAGCCCCAGCATTTT. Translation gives CASSPQGSNQPQHF.

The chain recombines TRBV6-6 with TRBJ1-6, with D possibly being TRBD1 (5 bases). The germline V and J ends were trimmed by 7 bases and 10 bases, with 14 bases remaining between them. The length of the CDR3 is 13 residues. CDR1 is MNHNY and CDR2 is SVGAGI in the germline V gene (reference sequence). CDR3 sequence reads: CASNGMGDSPLHF. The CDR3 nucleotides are TGTGCCAGCAATGGGATGGGGGACTCACCCCTCCACTTT.

CDR3 residues: CASSTGTKGTQYF. DNA of the CDR3: TGTGCCAGTAGTACCGGGACAAAGGGGACCCAGTACTTC. J is TRBJ2-5 and V is TRBV19, with D possibly matching TRBD1 (6 bases). The CDR3 is 13 residues long. Germline CDR1 reads LNHDA; CDR2 reads SQIVND (reference sequence). V lost 4 bases to trimming and J lost 7 bases, with 13 bases between them.

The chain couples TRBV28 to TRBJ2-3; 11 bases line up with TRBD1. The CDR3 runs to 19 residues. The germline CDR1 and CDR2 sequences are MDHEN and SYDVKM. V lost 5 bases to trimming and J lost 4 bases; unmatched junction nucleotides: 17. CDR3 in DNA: TGTGCCAGCAGTACTCGACTTAGCCGGGACAGGGGGTTTTCAGATACGCAGTATTTT. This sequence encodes CASSTRLSRDRGFSDTQYF.

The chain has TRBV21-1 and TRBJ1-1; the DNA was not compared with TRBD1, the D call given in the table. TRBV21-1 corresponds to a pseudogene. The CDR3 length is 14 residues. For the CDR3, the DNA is TGTGCCAGCAGCGAGACAGGATTGAACACTGAAGCTTTCTTT. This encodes CASSETGLNTEAFF.

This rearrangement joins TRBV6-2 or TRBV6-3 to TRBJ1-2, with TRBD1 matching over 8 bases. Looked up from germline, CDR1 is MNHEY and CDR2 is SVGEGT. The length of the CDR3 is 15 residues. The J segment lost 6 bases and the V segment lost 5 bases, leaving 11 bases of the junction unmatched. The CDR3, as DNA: TGTGCCAGCAGTAACGCCCCGACAGGGGCGCATGGCTACACCTTC. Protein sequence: CASSNAPTGAHGYTF.

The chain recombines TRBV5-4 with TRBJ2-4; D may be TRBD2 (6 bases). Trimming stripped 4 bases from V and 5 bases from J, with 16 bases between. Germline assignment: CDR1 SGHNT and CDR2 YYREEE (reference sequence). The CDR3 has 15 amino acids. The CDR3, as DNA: TGTGCCAGCAGCAGGACCGGAGGGCGTCAAAACATTCAGTACTTC. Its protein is CASSRTGGRQNIQYF.

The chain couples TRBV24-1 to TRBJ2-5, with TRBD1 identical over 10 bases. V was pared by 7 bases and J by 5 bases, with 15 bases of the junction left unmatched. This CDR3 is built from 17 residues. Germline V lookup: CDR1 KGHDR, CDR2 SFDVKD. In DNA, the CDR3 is TGTGCCACCAGCGGATTTAGCCGGACAGGGGGTGGGGAGACCCAGTACTTC. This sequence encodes CATSGFSRTGGGETQYF.

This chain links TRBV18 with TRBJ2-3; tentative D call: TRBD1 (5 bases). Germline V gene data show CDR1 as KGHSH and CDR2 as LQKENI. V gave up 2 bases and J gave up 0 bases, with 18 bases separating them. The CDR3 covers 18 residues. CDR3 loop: CASSPISSTATSTDTQYF. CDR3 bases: TGTGCCAGCTCACCAATATCTTCGACAGCCACTAGCACAGATACGCAGTATTTT. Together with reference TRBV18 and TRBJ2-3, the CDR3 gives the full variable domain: NAGVMQNPRHLVRRRGQEARLRCSPMKGHSHVYWYRQLPEEGLKFMVYLQKENIIDESGMPKERFSAEFPKEGPSILRIQQVVRGDSAAYFCASSPISSTATSTDTQYFGPGTRLTVL.

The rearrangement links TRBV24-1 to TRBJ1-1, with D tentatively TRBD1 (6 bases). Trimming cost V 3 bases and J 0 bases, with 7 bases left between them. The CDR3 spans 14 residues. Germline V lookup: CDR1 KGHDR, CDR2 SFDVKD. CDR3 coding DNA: TGTGCCACCAGTGATAACAGGGTGAACACTGAAGCTTTCTTT. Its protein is CATSDNRVNTEAFF.

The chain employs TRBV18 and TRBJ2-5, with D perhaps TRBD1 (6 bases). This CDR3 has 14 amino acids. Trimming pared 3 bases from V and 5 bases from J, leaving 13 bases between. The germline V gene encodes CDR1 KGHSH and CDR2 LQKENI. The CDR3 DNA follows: TGTGCCAGCTCACCCTTACAGGGTGACGAGACCCAGTACTTC. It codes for CASSPLQGDETQYF.

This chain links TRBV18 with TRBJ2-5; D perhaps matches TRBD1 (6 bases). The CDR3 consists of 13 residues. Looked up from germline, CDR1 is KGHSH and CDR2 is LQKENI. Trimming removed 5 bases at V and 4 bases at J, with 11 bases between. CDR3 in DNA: TGTGCCAGCTCAATAACACAGGGAGAGACCCAGTACTTC. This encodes CASSITQGETQYF.

The CDR3 protein is CASSSDRISNQPQHF. CDR3 nucleotide sequence: TGTGCCAGCAGTTCAGACAGAATCAGCAATCAGCCCCAGCATTTT. The V and J genes are TRBV2 and TRBJ1-5, with a possible D match to TRBD1 (5 bases). Deletions cut 5 bases from V and 1 base from J, with 12 bases between. CDR1 is SNHLY and CDR2 is FYNNEI in the germline V gene. The CDR3 spans 15 residues.

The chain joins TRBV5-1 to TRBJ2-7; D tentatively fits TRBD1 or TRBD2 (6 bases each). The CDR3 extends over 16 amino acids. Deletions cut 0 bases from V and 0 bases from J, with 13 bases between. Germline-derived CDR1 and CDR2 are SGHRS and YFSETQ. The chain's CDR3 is CASSLEPGASSYEQYF. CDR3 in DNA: TGCGCCAGCAGCTTGGAACCGGGGGCCAGCTCCTACGAGCAGTACTTC.

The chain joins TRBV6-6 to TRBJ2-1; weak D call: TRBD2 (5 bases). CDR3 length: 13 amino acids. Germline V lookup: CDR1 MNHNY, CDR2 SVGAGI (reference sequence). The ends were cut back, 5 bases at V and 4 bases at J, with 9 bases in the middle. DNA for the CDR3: TGTGCCAGCAGTCCCCCGGGATACAATGAGCAGTTCTTC. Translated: CASSPPGYNEQFF.

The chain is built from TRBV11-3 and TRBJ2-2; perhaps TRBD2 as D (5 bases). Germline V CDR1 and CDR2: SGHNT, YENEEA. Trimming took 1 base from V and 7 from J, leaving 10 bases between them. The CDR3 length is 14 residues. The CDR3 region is CASSLGSVGGELFF. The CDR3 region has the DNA TGTGCCAGCAGCTTAGGTAGCGTCGGCGGGGAGCTGTTTTTT.

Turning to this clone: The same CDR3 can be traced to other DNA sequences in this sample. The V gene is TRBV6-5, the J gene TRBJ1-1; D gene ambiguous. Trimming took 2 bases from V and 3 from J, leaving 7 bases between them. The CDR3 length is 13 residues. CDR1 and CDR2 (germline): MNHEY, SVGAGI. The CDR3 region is CASSYRGDTEAFF. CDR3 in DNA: TGTGCCAGCAGTTACCGCGGCGACACTGAAGCTTTCTTT.

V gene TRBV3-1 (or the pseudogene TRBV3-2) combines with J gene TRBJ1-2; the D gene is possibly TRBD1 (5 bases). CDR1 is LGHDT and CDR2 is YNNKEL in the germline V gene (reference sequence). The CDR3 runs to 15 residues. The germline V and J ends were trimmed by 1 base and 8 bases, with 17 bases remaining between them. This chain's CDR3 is CASSQGFRDPGGYTF. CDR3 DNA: TGTGCCAGCAGCCAAGGATTCCGGGACCCGGGAGGCTACACCTTC.

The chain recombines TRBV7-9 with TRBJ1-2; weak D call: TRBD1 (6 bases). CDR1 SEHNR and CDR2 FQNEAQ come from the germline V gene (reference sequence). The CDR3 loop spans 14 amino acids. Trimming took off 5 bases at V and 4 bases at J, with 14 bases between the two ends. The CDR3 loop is CASSPEGDRYGYTF. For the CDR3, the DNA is TGTGCCAGCAGCCCGGAGGGGGACCGCTATGGCTACACCTTC.

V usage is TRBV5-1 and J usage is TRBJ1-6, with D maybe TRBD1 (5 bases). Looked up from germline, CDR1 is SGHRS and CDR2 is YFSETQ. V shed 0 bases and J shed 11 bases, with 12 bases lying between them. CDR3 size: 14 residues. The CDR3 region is CASSLGGGGAPLHF. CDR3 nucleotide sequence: TGCGCCAGCAGCTTGGGCGGTGGAGGGGCACCCCTCCACTTT.

CDR3 amino acids: CASSWLVGSPLHF. The CDR3 DNA sequence: TGTGCCAGTAGTTGGCTCGTCGGCTCACCCCTCCACTTT. The chain is built from TRBV19 and TRBJ1-6; D gene unclear. Germline lookup yields CDR1 LNHDA and CDR2 SQIVND (reference sequence). V was shortened by 5 bases and J by 10 bases, with 12 bases between the two germline ends. This CDR3 has 13 residues.